The 8 T cell receptor beta chains presented below share a single source sample, sequenced in a study of T cells in Graves' hyperthyroidism and ophthalmopathy. RNA transcripts gave rise to amplified TCR beta CDR3 regions. HTBI primers were used for first-round RT-PCR of the TCR CDR3. TCRdb reprocessed the multiplex PCR reads via MiXCR and lists one record per CDR3 protein. The table records a few hundred thousand distinct CDR3 sequences, roughly 16% of them present only once. Sequencing used blood. All receptors come from a woman in her thirties or forties with Graves' ophthalmopathy.

This clonotype was seen at least ten times. This sequence joins TRBV29-1 and TRBJ1-1; D is ambiguous. The V gene's germline CDR1 is SQVTM and CDR2 ANQGSEA. Trimming cost V 7 bases and J 3 bases, with 15 bases left between them. This CDR3 spans 13 amino acids. The CDR3 protein is CSAVAIGDTEAFF. The CDR3 coding sequence is TGCAGCGCCGTGGCCATCGGAGACACTGAAGCTTTCTTT.

This clonotype was detected many times. V gene TRBV12-5 combines with J gene TRBJ2-5, with D hard to call. Germline V gene sequence: CDR1 LGHNT, CDR2 FRNRAP. Trimming took off 1 base at V and 1 base at J, with 4 bases between the two ends. CDR3 length: 13 amino acids. CDR3 bases: TGTGCTAGTGGTTTGGGCATCCAAGAGACCCAGTACTTC. It specifies CASGLGIQETQYF.

The table lists this clonotype with many counts. This chain joins TRBV30 and TRBJ2-2; 11 bases map to TRBD2. Germline CDR1 is GTSNPN and CDR2 is SVGIG (reference sequence). The CDR3 is 14 residues long. Written as DNA, the CDR3 is TGTGCTCGTAGACTAGCGGGAAACACCGGGGAGCTGTTTTTT. It specifies CARRLAGNTGELFF.

The J gene is TRBJ2-7, the V gene TRBV7-9, with TRBD2 as a possible D gene (5 bases). V lost 5 bases and J lost 6, with 17 bases in between. From germline, CDR1 is SEHNR and CDR2 FQNEAQ (reference sequence). The CDR3 consists of 14 residues. The CDR3 is CASSTPWERAEQYF. The CDR3 DNA follows: TGTGCCAGCAGCACTCCTTGGGAGAGAGCCGAGCAGTACTTC.

Concerning this clonotype itself: This may be a read error, as it is one base from a much larger clone. The chain couples TRBV3-1 to TRBJ1-1; unclear D gene. CDR1 LGHDT and CDR2 YNNKEL come from the germline V gene (reference sequence). The CDR3 length is 14 residues. CDR3 region: CASSQAAAPTGAFF. DNA of the CDR3: TGTGCCAGCAGCCAGGCCGCTGCCCCTACTGGAGCTTTCTTT.

This clonotype was seen at least ten times. V and J are TRBV11-2 and TRBJ2-1; 12 nucleotides line up with TRBD2. The V segment lost 2 bases and the J segment 0 bases; nucleotides outside the gene matches: 5. CDR3 length: 18 residues. The germline V gene encodes CDR1 SGHAT and CDR2 FQNNGV. The CDR3 DNA sequence: TGTGCCAGCAGCTTAATAGGACTAGCGGGAAGCTCCTACAATGAGCAGTTCTTC. It translates to CASSLIGLAGSSYNEQFF.

The rearrangement uses TRBV29-1 and TRBJ2-2; no clear D gene. The CDR3 length is 11 residues. V lost 7 bases and J lost 0, with 3 bases in between. In germline, CDR1 is SQVTM, CDR2 ANQGSEA. The CDR3, as DNA: TGCAGCGGTTCGAACACCGGGGAGCTGTTTTTT. It is translated as CSGSNTGELFF.

The J gene is TRBJ2-7, the V gene TRBV3-1; 10 nucleotides line up with TRBD1. The length of the CDR3 is 14 residues. V trimming: 4 bases; J trimming: 6 bases; junction bases outside the gene matches: 6. The germline V gene has CDR1 LGHDT and CDR2 YNNKEL (reference sequence). The CDR3 DNA sequence: TGTGCCAGCAGCCGCAGACAGGGGGCGGTCGAGCAGTACTTC. Translated, it gives CASSRRQGAVEQYF.